These T cell receptor beta chains were read from a single sample in a study of blood T cell repertoires in COVID-19. TCRdb's table, derived via immunoSEQ multiplex PCR, lists solely in-frame clones and lacks some. The sample carries 140,000 or so clones, about 85% recorded once. What was sequenced was peripheral blood. Every receptor here comes from a human donor with COVID-19, enrolled during active disease. The donor label of this sample is uncertain. Each CDR3 is given with its conserved first and last residue. The D gene is left open where the match is weak. Only some rows state a clone size, as once, few, many or a class for expanded clones.

-	few	TRBJ1-2	TRBV29-1	CSVLREEDGYTF	TGCAGCGTGTTAAGGGAGGAGGATGGCTACACCTTC
TRBD2	-	TRBJ2-7	TRBV6-5	CASPSRGGQYEQYF	TGTGCCAGTCCCTCGCGGGGGGGCCAGTACGAGCAGTACTTC
TRBD1	-	TRBJ1-6	TRBV11-2	CASSSTGQGNSPLHF	TGTGCCAGCAGCTCAACAGGACAGGGAAATTCACCCCTCCACTTT
-	-	TRBJ2-2	TRBV6-4	CASSEVAGNTGELFF	TGTGCCAGCAGTGAGGTGGCAGGGAACACCGGGGAGCTGTTTTTT
TRBD2	-	TRBJ2-3	TRBV11-2	CASSLVGTGASGRTDTQYF	TGTGCCAGCAGCTTAGTGGGGACGGGAGCTAGCGGGAGGACAGATACGCAGTATTTT
-	-	TRBJ1-5	TRBV19	CASTPARGNQPQHF	TGTGCCAGTACCCCCGCCAGGGGAAATCAGCCCCAGCATTTT
TRBD1	-	TRBJ2-5	TRBV25-1	CASSKGQGAGETQYF	TGTGCCAGCTCTAAAGGACAGGGGGCGGGAGAGACCCAGTACTTC
-	-	TRBJ1-1	TRBV4-1	CASSQDPAVNTEAFF	TGCGCCAGCAGCCAAGATCCGGCGGTGAACACTGAAGCTTTCTTT
TRBD2	-	TRBJ2-1	TRBV6-5	CASSYSGTSWSNEQFF	TGTGCCAGCAGTTACTCCGGGACTAGTTGGAGCAATGAGCAGTTCTTC
-	-	TRBJ2-1	TRBV10-1	CASSEGDRRFNEQFF	TGCGCCAGCAGTGAAGGTGACAGACGATTTAATGAGCAGTTCTTC
-	-	TRBJ2-7	TRBV5-3	CARSLASRGGYEQYF	TGTGCCAGAAGCTTGGCTTCCAGGGGTGGCTACGAGCAGTACTTC